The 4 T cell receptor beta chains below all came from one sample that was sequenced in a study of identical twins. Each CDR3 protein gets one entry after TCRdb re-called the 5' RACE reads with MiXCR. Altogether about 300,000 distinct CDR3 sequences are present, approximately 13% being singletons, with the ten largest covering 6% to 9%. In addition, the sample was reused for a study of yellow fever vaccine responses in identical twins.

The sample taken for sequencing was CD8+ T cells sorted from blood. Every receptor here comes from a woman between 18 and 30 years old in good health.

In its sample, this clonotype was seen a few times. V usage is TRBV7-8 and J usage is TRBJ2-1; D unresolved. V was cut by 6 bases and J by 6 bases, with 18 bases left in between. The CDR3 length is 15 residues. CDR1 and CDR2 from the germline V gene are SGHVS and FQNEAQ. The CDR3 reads CASSQSRASPNEQFF. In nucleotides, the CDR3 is TGTGCCAGCAGTCAATCCCGGGCCTCACCCAATGAGCAGTTCTTC.

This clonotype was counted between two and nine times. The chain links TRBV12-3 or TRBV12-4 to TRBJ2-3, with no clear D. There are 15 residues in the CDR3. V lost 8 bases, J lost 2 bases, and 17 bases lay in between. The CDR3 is CASFPEAAYTDTQYF. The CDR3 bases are TGTGCCAGCTTCCCAGAGGCAGCTTACACAGATACGCAGTATTTT.

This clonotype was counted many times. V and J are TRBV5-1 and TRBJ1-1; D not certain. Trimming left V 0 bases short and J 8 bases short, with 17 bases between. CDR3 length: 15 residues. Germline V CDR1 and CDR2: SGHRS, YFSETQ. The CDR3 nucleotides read TGCGCCAGCAGCTTGGAAACCGGCCGCCCGTTGGAAGCTTTCTTT. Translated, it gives CASSLETGRPLEAFF. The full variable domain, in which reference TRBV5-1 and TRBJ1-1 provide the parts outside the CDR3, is KAGVTQTPRYLIKTRGQQVTLSCSPISGHRSVSWYQQTPGQGLQFLFEYFSETQRNKGNFPGRFSGRQFSNSRSEMNVSTLELGDSALYLCASSLETGRPLEAFFGQGTRLTVV.

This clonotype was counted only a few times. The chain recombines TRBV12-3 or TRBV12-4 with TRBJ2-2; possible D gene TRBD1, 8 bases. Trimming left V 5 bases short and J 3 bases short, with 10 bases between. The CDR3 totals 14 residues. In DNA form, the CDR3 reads TGTGCCAGCAGTACAGGGGGGGACACCGGGGAGCTGTTTTTT. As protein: CASSTGGDTGELFF.